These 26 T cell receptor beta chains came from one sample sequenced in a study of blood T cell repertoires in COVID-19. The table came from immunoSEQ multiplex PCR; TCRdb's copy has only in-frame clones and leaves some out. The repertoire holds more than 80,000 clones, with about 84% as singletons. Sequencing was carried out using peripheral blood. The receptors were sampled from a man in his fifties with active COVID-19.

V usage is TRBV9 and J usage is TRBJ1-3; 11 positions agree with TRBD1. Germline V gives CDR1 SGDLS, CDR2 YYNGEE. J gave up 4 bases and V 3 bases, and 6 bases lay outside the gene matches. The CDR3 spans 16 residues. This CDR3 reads CASSAADRGPGNTIYF. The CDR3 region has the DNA TGTGCCAGCAGCGCGGCGGACAGGGGGCCCGGAAACACCATATATTTT.

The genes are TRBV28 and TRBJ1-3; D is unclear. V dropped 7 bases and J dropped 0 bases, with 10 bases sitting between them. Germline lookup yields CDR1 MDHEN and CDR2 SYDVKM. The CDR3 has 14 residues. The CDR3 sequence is CASNSVLSGNTIYF. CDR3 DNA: TGTGCCAGCAATTCCGTCCTCTCTGGAAACACCATATATTTT.

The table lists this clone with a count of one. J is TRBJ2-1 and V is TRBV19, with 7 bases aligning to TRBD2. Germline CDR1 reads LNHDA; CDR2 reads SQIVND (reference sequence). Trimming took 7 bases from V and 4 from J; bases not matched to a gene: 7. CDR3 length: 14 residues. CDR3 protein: CASNSLAAYNEQFF. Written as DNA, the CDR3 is TGTGCCAGTAACTCGCTAGCGGCGTACAATGAGCAGTTCTTC. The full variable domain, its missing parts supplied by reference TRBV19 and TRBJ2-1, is DGGITQSPKYLFRKEGQNVTLSCEQNLNHDAMYWYRQDPGQGLRLIYYSQIVNDFQKGDIAEGYSVSREKKESFPLTVTSAQKNPTAFYLCASNSLAAYNEQFFGPGTRLTVL.

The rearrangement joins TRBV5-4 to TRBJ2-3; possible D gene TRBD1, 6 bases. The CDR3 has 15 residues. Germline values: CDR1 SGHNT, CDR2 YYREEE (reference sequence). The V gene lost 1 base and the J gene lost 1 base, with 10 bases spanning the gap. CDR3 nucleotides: TGTGCCAGCAGCTTGTACAGGGACGGCACAGATACGCAGTATTTT. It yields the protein CASSLYRDGTDTQYF.

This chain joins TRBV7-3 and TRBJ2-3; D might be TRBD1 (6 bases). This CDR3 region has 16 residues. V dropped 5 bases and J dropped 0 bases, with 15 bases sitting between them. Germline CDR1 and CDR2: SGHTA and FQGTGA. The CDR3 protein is CASSPHSRGSTDTQYF. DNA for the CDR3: TGTGCCAGCAGCCCCCACTCCAGGGGAAGCACAGATACGCAGTATTTT. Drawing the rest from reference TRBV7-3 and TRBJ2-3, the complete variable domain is GAGVSQTPSNKVTEKGKYVELRCDPISGHTALYWYRQSLGQGPEFLIYFQGTGAADDSGLPNDRFFAVRPEGSVSTLKIQRTERGDSAVYLCASSPHSRGSTDTQYFGPGTRLTVL.

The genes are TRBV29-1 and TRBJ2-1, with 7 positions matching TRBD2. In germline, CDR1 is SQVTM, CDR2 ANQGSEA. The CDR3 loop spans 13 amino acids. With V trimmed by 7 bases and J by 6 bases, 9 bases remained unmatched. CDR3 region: CSADGGYSNEQFF. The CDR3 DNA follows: TGCAGCGCCGACGGGGGGTATTCCAATGAGCAGTTCTTC.

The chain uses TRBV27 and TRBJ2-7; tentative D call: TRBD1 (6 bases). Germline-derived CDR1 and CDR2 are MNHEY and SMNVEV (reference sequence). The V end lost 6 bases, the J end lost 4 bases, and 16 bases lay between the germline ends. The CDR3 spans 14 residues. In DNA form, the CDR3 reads TGTGCCAGCAGCGGCTGGGGGCCCCCTTACGAGCAGTACTTC. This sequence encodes CASSGWGPPYEQYF.

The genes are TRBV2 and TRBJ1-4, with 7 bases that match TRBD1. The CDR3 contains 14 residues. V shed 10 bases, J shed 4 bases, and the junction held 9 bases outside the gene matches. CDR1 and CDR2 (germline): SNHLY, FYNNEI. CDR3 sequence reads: CATLGQSFNEKLFF. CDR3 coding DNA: TGTGCCACCTTGGGACAGAGCTTTAATGAAAAACTGTTTTTT.

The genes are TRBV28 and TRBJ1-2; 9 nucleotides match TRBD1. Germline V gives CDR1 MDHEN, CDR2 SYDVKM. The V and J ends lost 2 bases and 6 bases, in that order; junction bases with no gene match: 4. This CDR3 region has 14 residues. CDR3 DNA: TGTGCCAGCAGTTTACGGGGGACAGGGAATGGCTACACCTTC. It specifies CASSLRGTGNGYTF.

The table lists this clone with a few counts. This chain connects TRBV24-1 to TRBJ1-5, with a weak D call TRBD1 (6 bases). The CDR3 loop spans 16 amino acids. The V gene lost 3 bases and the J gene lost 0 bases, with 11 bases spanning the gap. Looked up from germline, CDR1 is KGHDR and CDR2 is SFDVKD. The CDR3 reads CATSDPLQGSNQPQHF. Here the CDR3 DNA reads TGTGCCACCAGTGATCCGCTACAGGGTAGCAATCAGCCCCAGCATTTT.

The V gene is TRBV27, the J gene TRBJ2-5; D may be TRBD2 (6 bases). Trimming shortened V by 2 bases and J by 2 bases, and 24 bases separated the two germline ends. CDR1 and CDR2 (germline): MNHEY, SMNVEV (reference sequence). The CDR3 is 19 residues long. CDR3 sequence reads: CASSLIPPRRVGEQETQYF. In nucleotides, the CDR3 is TGTGCCAGCAGTTTAATCCCCCCTCGGAGGGTAGGAGAGCAAGAGACCCAGTACTTC.

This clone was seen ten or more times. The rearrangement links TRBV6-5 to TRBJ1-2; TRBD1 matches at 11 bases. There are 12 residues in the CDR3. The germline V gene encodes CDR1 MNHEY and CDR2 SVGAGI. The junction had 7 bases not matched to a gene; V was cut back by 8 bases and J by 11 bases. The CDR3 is CASYGQGAMYTF. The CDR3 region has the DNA TGTGCCAGCTATGGACAGGGGGCTATGTACACCTTC.

The CDR3 DNA reads as TGTGCCAGCAGTCCCGGTTCGGGGGGATCCTACGAGCAGTACTTC. Translation: CASSPGSGGSYEQYF. This rearrangement joins TRBV6-2 or TRBV6-3 to TRBJ2-7; 7 bases match TRBD2. From germline, CDR1 is MNHEY and CDR2 SVGEGT. The CDR3 extends over 15 amino acids. The J segment lost 1 base and the V segment lost 5 bases, leaving 8 bases of the junction unmatched.

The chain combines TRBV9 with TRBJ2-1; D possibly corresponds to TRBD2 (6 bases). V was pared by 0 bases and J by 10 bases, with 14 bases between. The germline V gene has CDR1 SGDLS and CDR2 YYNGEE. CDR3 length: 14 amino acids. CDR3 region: CASSVGPSGGEQFF. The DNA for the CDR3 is TGTGCCAGCAGCGTAGGGCCTTCCGGAGGGGAGCAGTTCTTC.

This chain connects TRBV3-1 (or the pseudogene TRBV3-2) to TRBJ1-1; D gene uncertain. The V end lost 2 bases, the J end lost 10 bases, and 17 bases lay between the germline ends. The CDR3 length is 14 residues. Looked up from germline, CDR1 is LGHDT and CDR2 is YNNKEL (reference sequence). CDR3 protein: CASSQFLAAGGAFF. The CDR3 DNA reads TGTGCCAGCAGCCAATTTCTAGCAGCTGGCGGAGCTTTCTTT.

In DNA, the CDR3 is TGTGCCAGCTCGCGTCAACAGGGGGGCTCCTACAATGAGCAGTTCTTC. Protein product: CASSRQQGGSYNEQFF. J is TRBJ2-1 and V is TRBV18, with 8 bases aligning to TRBD1. With 6 bases clipped from V and 0 bases from J, the junction kept 7 bases outside the gene matches. Germline V gives CDR1 KGHSH, CDR2 LQKENI. The CDR3 extends over 16 amino acids.

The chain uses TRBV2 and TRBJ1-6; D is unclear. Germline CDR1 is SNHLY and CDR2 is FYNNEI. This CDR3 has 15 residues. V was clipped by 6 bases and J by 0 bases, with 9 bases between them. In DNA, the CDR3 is TGTGCCAGCAGGGCGGGGAGCTCCTATAATTCACCCCTCCACTTT. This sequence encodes CASRAGSSYNSPLHF.

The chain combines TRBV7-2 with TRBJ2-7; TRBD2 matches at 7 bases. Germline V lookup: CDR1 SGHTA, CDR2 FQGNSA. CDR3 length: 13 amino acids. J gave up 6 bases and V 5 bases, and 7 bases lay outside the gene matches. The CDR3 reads CASSPWGGVEQYF. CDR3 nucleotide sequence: TGTGCCAGCAGCCCCTGGGGGGGAGTCGAGCAGTACTTC.

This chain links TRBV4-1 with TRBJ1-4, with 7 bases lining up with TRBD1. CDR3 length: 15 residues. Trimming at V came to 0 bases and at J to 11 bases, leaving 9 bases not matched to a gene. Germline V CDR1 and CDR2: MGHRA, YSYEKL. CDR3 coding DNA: TGCGCCAGCAGCCAAGATTTAAGGGGGCCAAGGAAACTGTTTTTT. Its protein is CASSQDLRGPRKLFF.

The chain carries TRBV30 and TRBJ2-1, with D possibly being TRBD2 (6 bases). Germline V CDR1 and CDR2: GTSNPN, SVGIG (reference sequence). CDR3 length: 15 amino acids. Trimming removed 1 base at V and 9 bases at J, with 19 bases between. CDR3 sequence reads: CAWSGAGRPRGEQFF. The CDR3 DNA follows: TGTGCCTGGAGTGGGGCGGGGCGACCCCGGGGTGAGCAGTTCTTC.

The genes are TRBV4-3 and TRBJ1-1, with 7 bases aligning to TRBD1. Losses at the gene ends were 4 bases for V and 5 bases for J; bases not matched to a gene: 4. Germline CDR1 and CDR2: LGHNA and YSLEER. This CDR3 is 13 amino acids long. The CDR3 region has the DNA TGCGCCAGCAGCCGGACAGGCGGGACTGAAGCTTTCTTT. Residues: CASSRTGGTEAFF.

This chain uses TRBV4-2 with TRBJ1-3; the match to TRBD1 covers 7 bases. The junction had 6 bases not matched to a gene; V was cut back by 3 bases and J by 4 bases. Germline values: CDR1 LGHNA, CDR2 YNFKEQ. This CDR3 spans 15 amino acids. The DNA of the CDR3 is TGTGCCAGCAGCCAGCAGGGACAGATGGGAAACACCATATATTTT. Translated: CASSQQGQMGNTIYF.

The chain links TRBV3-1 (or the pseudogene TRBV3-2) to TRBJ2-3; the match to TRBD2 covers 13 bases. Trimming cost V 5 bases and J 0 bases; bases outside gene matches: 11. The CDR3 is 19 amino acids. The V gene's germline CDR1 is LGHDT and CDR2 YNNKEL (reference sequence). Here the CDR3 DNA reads TGTGCCAGCAGCTCTACTAGCGGGGGGGCCCCGGGCAGCACAGATACGCAGTATTTT. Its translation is CASSSTSGGAPGSTDTQYF.

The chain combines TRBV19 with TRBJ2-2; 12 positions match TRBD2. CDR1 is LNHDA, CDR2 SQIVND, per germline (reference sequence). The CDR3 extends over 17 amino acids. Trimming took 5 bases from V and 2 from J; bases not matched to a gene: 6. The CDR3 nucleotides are TGTGCCAGTAGTCTCTGGACTAGCGGGACTAACACCGGGGAGCTGTTTTTT. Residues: CASSLWTSGTNTGELFF.

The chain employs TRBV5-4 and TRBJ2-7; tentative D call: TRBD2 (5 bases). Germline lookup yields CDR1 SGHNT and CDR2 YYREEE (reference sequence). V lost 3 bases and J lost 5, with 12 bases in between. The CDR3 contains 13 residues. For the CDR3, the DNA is TGTGCCAGCAGCTCTCCCGAGAGGGACGAGCAGTACTTC. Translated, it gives CASSSPERDEQYF.

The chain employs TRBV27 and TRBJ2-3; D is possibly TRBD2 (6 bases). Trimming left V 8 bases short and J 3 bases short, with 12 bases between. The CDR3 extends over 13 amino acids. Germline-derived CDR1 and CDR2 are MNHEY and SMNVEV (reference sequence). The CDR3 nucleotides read TGTGCCAGCGGGCCCGCGGGAACAGATACGCAGTATTTT. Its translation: CASGPAGTDTQYF.